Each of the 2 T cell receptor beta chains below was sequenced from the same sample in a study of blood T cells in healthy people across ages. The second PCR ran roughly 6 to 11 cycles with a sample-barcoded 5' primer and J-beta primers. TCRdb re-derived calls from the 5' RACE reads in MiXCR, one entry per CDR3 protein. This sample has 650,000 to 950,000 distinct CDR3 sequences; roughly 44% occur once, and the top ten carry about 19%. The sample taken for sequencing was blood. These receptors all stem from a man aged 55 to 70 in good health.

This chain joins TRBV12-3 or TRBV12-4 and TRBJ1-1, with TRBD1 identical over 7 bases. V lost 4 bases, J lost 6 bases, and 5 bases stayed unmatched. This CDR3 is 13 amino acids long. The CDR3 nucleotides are TGTGCCAGCAGTTCGAGACAGGGCGCTGAAGCTTTCTTT. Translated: CASSSRQGAEAFF.

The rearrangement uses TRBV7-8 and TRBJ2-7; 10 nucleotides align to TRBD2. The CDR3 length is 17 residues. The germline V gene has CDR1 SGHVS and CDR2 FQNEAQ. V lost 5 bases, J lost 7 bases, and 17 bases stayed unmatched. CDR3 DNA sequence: TGTGCCAGCAGCGCCAGGAGCGGGGGGGACTCCTACAATGAGCAGTACTTC. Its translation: CASSARSGGDSYNEQYF.